This T cell receptor beta chain was sequenced in a study of blood T cell repertoires in COVID-19. Germline V CDR1 and CDR2: MNHEY, SMNVEV (reference sequence). Trimming cost V 2 bases and J 5 bases; bases outside gene matches: 4. The CDR3 runs to 15 residues. This table comes from immunoSEQ multiplex PCR, and its TCRdb copy is limited to in-frame clones, with some not included. The sample carries 130,000 to 150,000 clones, approximately 90% recorded once. V is TRBV27 and J is TRBJ1-4; 8 positions match TRBD1. The TCR originated in a woman in her 30s with acute COVID-19. Material: PBMCs or T cells enriched from blood (not recorded which). The chain's CDR3 is CASSLKDRVNEKLFF. The CDR3 DNA reads as TGTGCCAGCAGTTTAAAGGACAGGGTAAATGAAAAACTGTTTTTT.